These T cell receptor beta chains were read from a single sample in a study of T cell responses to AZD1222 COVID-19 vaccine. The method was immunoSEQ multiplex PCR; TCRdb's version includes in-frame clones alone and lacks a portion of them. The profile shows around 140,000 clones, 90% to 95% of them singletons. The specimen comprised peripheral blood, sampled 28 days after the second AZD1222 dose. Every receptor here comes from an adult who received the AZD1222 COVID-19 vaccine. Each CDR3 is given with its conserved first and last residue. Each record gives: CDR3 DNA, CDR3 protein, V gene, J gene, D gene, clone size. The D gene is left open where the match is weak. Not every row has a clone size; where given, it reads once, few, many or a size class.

cdr3_nt: TGCGCCAGCAGCTTATTGGAACAGTACAATGAGCAGTTCTTC
cdr3_aa: CASSLLEQYNEQFF
v_call: TRBV5-1
j_call: TRBJ2-1
d_call: -
clone_size: -

cdr3_nt: TGCCCGGGACAGCGAGCTGGAGTGGCCTACAATGAGCAGTTCTTC
cdr3_aa: CPGQRAGVAYNEQFF
v_call: TRBV19
j_call: TRBJ2-1
d_call: TRBD1
clone_size: -

cdr3_nt: TGTGCCAGCAGCTTAGGGCGTCCAGCCTTACAAGAGACCCAGTACTTC
cdr3_aa: CASSLGRPALQETQYF
v_call: TRBV7-3
j_call: TRBJ2-5
d_call: -
clone_size: -

cdr3_nt: TGTGCCAGCAGCTTATCAACAGGGGGCTCCCACACCGGGGAGCTGTTTTTT
cdr3_aa: CASSLSTGGSHTGELFF
v_call: TRBV7-6
j_call: TRBJ2-2
d_call: TRBD1
clone_size: -

cdr3_nt: TGTGCCAGCTCACCACCAGGGGCAGGGCAGCCCCAGCATTTT
cdr3_aa: CASSPPGAGQPQHF
v_call: TRBV18
j_call: TRBJ1-5
d_call: -
clone_size: -

cdr3_nt: TGTGCCAGCAGCAGAGCAAGCGGCTCCTACAATGAGCAGTTCTTC
cdr3_aa: CASSRASGSYNEQFF
v_call: TRBV7-9
j_call: TRBJ2-1
d_call: -
clone_size: once

cdr3_nt: TGTGCCAGCAGCTTTAAGACCCCCTTTTGGGCCGCTAACTATGGCTACACCTTC
cdr3_aa: CASSFKTPFWAANYGYTF
v_call: TRBV7-9
j_call: TRBJ1-2
d_call: -
clone_size: -

cdr3_nt: TGTGCCAGCAGTTTAAGGGGACCACAGGGGGCCAGGGGTGGCTACACCTTC
cdr3_aa: CASSLRGPQGARGGYTF
v_call: TRBV27
j_call: TRBJ1-2
d_call: TRBD1
clone_size: -

cdr3_nt: TGTGCCAGTAGTATGGCTCTAGCGGTAGGTGCAGATACGCAGTATTTT
cdr3_aa: CASSMALAVGADTQYF
v_call: TRBV19
j_call: TRBJ2-3
d_call: TRBD2
clone_size: -

cdr3_nt: TGTGCCAGTAGTATATTTTTCATGAGCGATCAGCCCCAGCATTTT
cdr3_aa: CASSIFFMSDQPQHF
v_call: TRBV19
j_call: TRBJ1-5
d_call: -
clone_size: -

cdr3_nt: TGTGCCAGCAGTTACTCACCTTCGGGAACCACTGAAGCTTTCTTT
cdr3_aa: CASSYSPSGTTEAFF
v_call: TRBV6-5
j_call: TRBJ1-1
d_call: -
clone_size: -

cdr3_nt: TGTGCCAGCAGCGCCCCGACTTACACAGATACGCAGTATTTT
cdr3_aa: CASSAPTYTDTQYF
v_call: TRBV7-9
j_call: TRBJ2-3
d_call: -
clone_size: -

cdr3_nt: TGTGCCAGCAGCCTCGGACAGTCTGGAAACACCATATATTTT
cdr3_aa: CASSLGQSGNTIYF
v_call: TRBV3-1/TRBV3-2
j_call: TRBJ1-3
d_call: -
clone_size: -

cdr3_nt: TGTGCCAGTACCCCGGACAGCTCGGCAATCATGGCCCAGCATTTT
cdr3_aa: CASTPDSSAIMAQHF
v_call: TRBV19
j_call: TRBJ1-5
d_call: -
clone_size: -

cdr3_nt: TGTGCCAGCAGTGAACTGGGCCGGTTAGCAGATACGCAGTATTTT
cdr3_aa: CASSELGRLADTQYF
v_call: TRBV2
j_call: TRBJ2-3
d_call: -
clone_size: -

cdr3_nt: TGCGCCAGCAGCTTGGCTAGCGGGAGGGCCCACGAGCAGTACTTC
cdr3_aa: CASSLASGRAHEQYF
v_call: TRBV5-1
j_call: TRBJ2-7
d_call: TRBD2
clone_size: -